These 20 T cell receptor beta chains were all obtained from the same sample, sequenced in a study of blood T cell repertoires in COVID-19. TCRdb keeps only in-frame clones here, not all; method: immunoSEQ multiplex PCR. The sample carries tens of thousands of clones, 70% to 90% recorded once. Sample: peripheral blood. Receptor source: a man in his 70s with active COVID-19.

J is TRBJ2-3 and V is TRBV3-1 (or the pseudogene TRBV3-2); weak D call: TRBD2 (7 bases). V lost 0 bases and J 5 bases, leaving 15 bases between the germline ends. CDR1 and CDR2 from the germline V gene are LGHDT and YNNKEL (reference sequence). The CDR3 contains 16 residues. This chain's CDR3 is CASSQDPGGRGDTQYF. CDR3 in DNA: TGTGCCAGCAGCCAAGATCCGGGGGGCCGAGGAGATACGCAGTATTTT.

This chain connects TRBV7-2 to TRBJ1-3; no clear D gene. The germline CDR1 and CDR2 sequences are SGHTA and FQGNSA. Between the trimmed V and J ends, which lost 1 base and 4 bases, there was a span of 14 bases. This CDR3 has 16 amino acids. This CDR3 reads CASSLELAGGGNTIYF. DNA for the CDR3: TGTGCCAGCAGCTTAGAATTAGCCGGCGGGGGAAACACCATATATTTT.

The gene calls are TRBV4-3 and TRBJ2-3; 10 bases agree with TRBD2. The junction had 5 bases not matched to a gene; V was cut back by 3 bases and J by 5 bases. The germline V gene encodes CDR1 LGHNA and CDR2 YSLEER. The CDR3 runs to 15 residues. DNA of the CDR3: TGCGCCAGCAGCCAGCTAGCGGGGGCACGAGATACGCAGTATTTT. Translation: CASSQLAGARDTQYF.

The gene calls are TRBV2 and TRBJ2-7, with D tentatively TRBD1 (6 bases). V shed 3 bases and J shed 2 bases, with 11 bases lying between them. CDR1 SNHLY and CDR2 FYNNEI come from the germline V gene. The CDR3 runs to 14 residues. The DNA for the CDR3 is TGTGCCAGCAGTGAGAGGACAGCCACCTACGAGCAGTACTTC. This sequence encodes CASSERTATYEQYF. Using reference TRBV2 and TRBJ2-7 for the parts outside the CDR3, the full variable domain is EPEVTQTPSHQVTQMGQEVILRCVPISNHLYFYWYRQILGQKVEFLVSFYNNEISEKSEIFDDQFSVERPDGSNFTLKIRSTKLEDSAMYFCASSERTATYEQYFGPGTRLTVT.

This chain links TRBV21-1 with TRBJ2-7; TRBD2, the D gene given by the table, was not confirmed from the DNA. TRBV21-1 is an annotated pseudogene. There are 16 residues in the CDR3. In DNA, the CDR3 is TGTGCCAGCAGCAACCGCCGTGGGGGGGGATCCTACGAGCAGTACTTC. This sequence encodes CASSNRRGGGSYEQYF.

This chain links TRBV4-3 with TRBJ1-4; 7 bases agree with TRBD1. Germline trimming cut 1 base from V and 7 bases from J; bases unmatched to any gene: 9. Per germline, CDR1 LGHNA and CDR2 YSLEER. This CDR3 region has 16 residues. CDR3 loop: CASSQVPGTVSEKLFF. CDR3 nucleotide sequence: TGCGCCAGCAGCCAAGTTCCCGGGACAGTTAGTGAAAAACTGTTTTTT.

This chain uses TRBV5-1 with TRBJ2-3, with 7 bases aligning to TRBD1. From germline, CDR1 is SGHRS and CDR2 YFSETQ. CDR3 size: 15 residues. J lost 0 bases, V lost 4 bases, and 5 bases had no gene match. CDR3 sequence: CASSGTGVSTDTQYF. The DNA for the CDR3 is TGCGCCAGCAGCGGAACAGGGGTTAGCACAGATACGCAGTATTTT. Full variable domain (rest looked up from reference TRBV5-1 and TRBJ2-3): KAGVTQTPRYLIKTRGQQVTLSCSPISGHRSVSWYQQTPGQGLQFLFEYFSETQRNKGNFPGRFSGRQFSNSRSEMNVSTLELGDSALYLCASSGTGVSTDTQYFGPGTRLTVL.

The rearrangement uses TRBV4-2 and TRBJ2-1; the match to TRBD2 covers 8 bases. CDR3 size: 15 residues. Germline CDR1 reads LGHNA; CDR2 reads YNFKEQ. V lost 1 base and J lost 1; bases outside the gene matches: 0. This chain's CDR3 is CASSQASGSYNEQFF. CDR3 in DNA: TGTGCCAGCAGCCAAGCTAGCGGGTCCTACAATGAGCAGTTCTTC.

This chain uses TRBV4-3 with TRBJ2-1; D is undetermined. The CDR3 length is 13 residues. V was trimmed by 0 bases and J by 14 bases, leaving 14 bases between them. Germline lookup yields CDR1 LGHNA and CDR2 YSLEER. The CDR3 DNA reads TGCGCCAGCAGCCAAGACAGGCTTAATCGGAAGTTCTTC. Amino acid sequence: CASSQDRLNRKFF.

This chain links TRBV29-1 with TRBJ1-3; no reliable D call. The CDR3 length is 12 residues. CDR1 is SQVTM and CDR2 is ANQGSEA in the germline V gene. V lost 4 bases and J 1 base, leaving 5 bases between the germline ends. The chain's CDR3 is CSVAASGNTIYF. The CDR3 DNA follows: TGCAGCGTTGCAGCGTCTGGAAACACCATATATTTT. Full variable domain (missing parts from reference TRBV29-1 and TRBJ1-3): SAVISQKPSRDICQRGTSLTIQCQVDSQVTMMFWYRQQPGQSLTLIATANQGSEATYESGFVIDKFPISRPNLTFSTLTVSNMSPEDSSIYLCSVAASGNTIYFGEGSWLTVV.

The chain links TRBV27 to TRBJ1-1; D might be TRBD1 (5 bases). With 2 bases removed from V and 1 base from J, the gap between germline ends came to 17 bases. The CDR3 loop spans 17 amino acids. From germline, CDR1 is MNHEY and CDR2 SMNVEV (reference sequence). The DNA of the CDR3 is TGTGCCAGCAGTTTACCCCGGCCCTACAGGACGAACACTGAAGCTTTCTTT. This sequence encodes CASSLPRPYRTNTEAFF.

The chain carries TRBV2 and TRBJ1-2, with 8 bases identical to TRBD1. CDR3 length equals 15 residues. Germline V CDR1 and CDR2: SNHLY, FYNNEI. With V trimmed by 6 bases and J by 2 bases, 8 bases remained unmatched. The CDR3 DNA follows: TGTGCCAGCAGCGAGTGGACAGGGTTGAACTATGGCTACACCTTC. Translation: CASSEWTGLNYGYTF.

This chain uses TRBV5-1 with TRBJ2-5; possibly TRBD1 for D (5 bases). The CDR3 length is 14 residues. Trimming removed 0 bases at V and 5 bases at J, with 11 bases between. The V gene's germline CDR1 is SGHRS and CDR2 YFSETQ. Written as DNA, the CDR3 is TGCGCCAGCAGCTTGGGCCAGGCAGGGGAGACCCAGTACTTC. It encodes CASSLGQAGETQYF.

This chain uses TRBV12-5 with TRBJ2-2, with TRBD1 identical over 9 bases. Germline V lookup: CDR1 LGHNT, CDR2 FRNRAP. Trimming cost V 1 base and J 3 bases; bases outside gene matches: 6. The CDR3 extends over 17 amino acids. CDR3 amino acids: CASGLGGQGGDTGELFF. CDR3 coding DNA: TGTGCTAGTGGTTTGGGGGGACAGGGCGGGGACACCGGGGAGCTGTTTTTT.

CDR3 DNA sequence: TGTGCCTGGGTTAGAGCGGGGCAGATCAATCAGCCCCAGCATTTT. This codes for CAWVRAGQINQPQHF. The V gene is TRBV30, the J gene TRBJ1-5, with D possibly matching TRBD1 (5 bases). CDR3 length equals 15 residues. CDR1 is GTSNPN and CDR2 is SVGIG in the germline V gene (reference sequence). Trimming removed 5 bases at V and 3 bases at J, with 17 bases between.

This clone was counted between two and nine times. The chain employs TRBV9 and TRBJ2-3; TRBD2 aligns across 12 bases. Trimming cost V 0 bases and J 0 bases; bases outside gene matches: 2. The CDR3 has 17 amino acids. Germline lookup yields CDR1 SGDLS and CDR2 YYNGEE. CDR3 residues: CASSVAGTSGSTDTQYF. In nucleotides, the CDR3 is TGTGCCAGCAGCGTAGCCGGGACTAGCGGGAGCACAGATACGCAGTATTTT.

The chain joins TRBV4-3 to TRBJ1-2; D gene ambiguous. Deletions cut 0 bases from V and 0 bases from J, with 11 bases between. This CDR3 is 16 amino acids long. Germline V gene lookup returns CDR1 LGHNA and CDR2 YSLEER. CDR3 region: CASSQDRHRPNYGYTF. The CDR3 bases are TGCGCCAGCAGCCAAGATCGGCACAGACCTAACTATGGCTACACCTTC.

This clone was found a few times. The chain employs TRBV15 and TRBJ2-7, with D maybe TRBD2 (6 bases). Trimming cost V 0 bases and J 5 bases, with 8 bases left between them. Germline V CDR1 and CDR2: LNHNV, YYDKDF (reference sequence). This CDR3 is 13 amino acids long. The CDR3 region has the DNA TGTGCCACCAGCAGAGACGGAGGGGACGAGCAGTACTTC. As protein: CATSRDGGDEQYF.

The J gene is TRBJ1-6, the V gene TRBV28; the match to TRBD1 covers 7 bases. The J segment lost 10 bases and the V segment lost 6 bases, leaving 6 bases of the junction unmatched. This CDR3 is built from 13 residues. Germline V gene sequence: CDR1 MDHEN, CDR2 SYDVKM. CDR3 protein: CASRTGMISPLHF. The CDR3 DNA reads as TGTGCCAGCAGGACAGGGATGATCTCACCCCTCCACTTT.

The rearrangement uses TRBV7-3 and TRBJ1-5; no reliable D call. Between the trimmed V and J ends, which lost 0 bases and 0 bases, there was a span of 9 bases. This CDR3 comprises 16 residues. In germline, CDR1 is SGHTA, CDR2 FQGTGA. For the CDR3, the DNA is TGTGCCAGCAGCTTAACGCGGAGGGCTAGCAATCAGCCCCAGCATTTT. It specifies CASSLTRRASNQPQHF.